The T cell receptor beta chain described here comes from a study of blood T cell repertoires in COVID-19. TCRdb keeps only in-frame clones here, not all; method: immunoSEQ multiplex PCR. Of approximately 210,000 clones listed, about 76% are singletons. Germline V gives CDR1 SNHLY, CDR2 FYNNEI. The V end lost 4 bases, the J end lost 0 bases, and 7 bases lay between the germline ends. The CDR3 length is 14 residues. Sequenced sample: PBMCs or T cells enriched from blood (not recorded which). The J gene is TRBJ1-5, the V gene TRBV2, with no clear D. The sequence was obtained from a woman in her 50s with acute COVID-19. For the CDR3, the DNA is TGTGCCAGCAGTGTCGAGGGTAGCAATCAGCCCCAGCATTTT. It specifies CASSVEGSNQPQHF.